This T cell receptor (beta chain) emerged from a study of molecular identifiers for immune sequencing clone quantification. Sorting selected naive CD8 T cells with a CD8+CD4-CCR7+CD45RA+ phenotype. Regarding the study as a whole: Clones exceeding 20 RNA copies carried over 97% of effector molecules but under 1% of naive-cell molecules.

For this clonotype: The antigen is unknown.

TCRdb recomputed calls from the PCR reads with MiXCR, one row per CDR3 protein. There are about 63,000 distinct CDR3 sequences in the sample; under 20% occur only once, and approximately 1.5% lies in the top ten. CDR3 length: 12 amino acids. The ends were cut back, 2 bases at V and 9 bases at J, with 11 bases in the middle. Germline assignment: CDR1 MNHEY and CDR2 SVGEGT. The chain joins TRBV6-2 or TRBV6-3 to TRBJ2-7; D is uncertain. The material sequenced was naive CD8+ T cells from blood, with Jurkat cell RNA spiked in. Subset of the sample: FACS-sorted CD8+CD4-CCR7+CD45RA+ naive T cells. The TCR sequence derives from a human donor in good health. Some libraries in this study had Jurkat cell RNA spiked in. CDR3 loop: CASSYPDTGQYF. The CDR3 DNA reads TGTGCCAGCAGTTACCCCGACACCGGGCAGTACTTC.